This passage covers 14 T cell receptor beta chains from one sample sequenced in a study of blood T cell repertoires in COVID-19. The repertoire was sequenced with immunoSEQ multiplex PCR; TCRdb's copy has only in-frame clones and lacks some. The sample holds under 200,000 clones, about 80% seen once. The material sequenced was peripheral blood. The receptors were gathered from a man aged 65-85 years with active or convalescent COVID-19.

The chain is built from TRBV4-2 and TRBJ1-2, with D perhaps matching TRBD1 (5 bases). Germline V gene sequence: CDR1 LGHNA, CDR2 YNFKEQ. The CDR3 is 16 amino acids. Deletions cut 0 bases from V and 1 base from J, with 12 bases between. CDR3 bases: TGTGCCAGCAGCCAAGATCTCACAGGAGATAACTATGGCTACACCTTC. This translates into CASSQDLTGDNYGYTF.

Details on this clone: Other DNA sequences from this sample encode an identical CDR3 as well. This rearrangement joins TRBV6-5 to TRBJ1-1, with TRBD1 matching over 8 bases. The CDR3 totals 14 residues. Germline trimming cut 5 bases from V and 3 bases from J; bases unmatched to any gene: 5. Germline V gene lookup returns CDR1 MNHEY and CDR2 SVGAGI. CDR3: CASSPGQGHTEAFF. Here the CDR3 DNA reads TGTGCCAGCAGTCCTGGACAGGGTCACACTGAAGCTTTCTTT.

The chain couples TRBV27 to TRBJ2-6, with D unclear. V gave up 0 bases and J gave up 0 bases, with 6 bases separating them. Germline V gene lookup returns CDR1 MNHEY and CDR2 SMNVEV (reference sequence). The CDR3 length is 16 residues. In DNA form, the CDR3 reads TGTGCCAGCAGTTTATCGGCCCGCTCTGGGGCCAACGTCCTGACTTTC. Translation gives CASSLSARSGANVLTF.

The V gene is TRBV5-1, the J gene TRBJ2-3; tentative D call: TRBD1 (5 bases). The CDR3 totals 17 residues. V shed 7 bases and J shed 2 bases, with 23 bases lying between them. The V gene's germline CDR1 is SGHRS and CDR2 YFSETQ. CDR3 loop: CASRSRAQESPTDTQYF. The CDR3 nucleotides read TGCGCCAGCCGCTCCAGGGCTCAGGAAAGCCCCACAGATACGCAGTATTTT.

V is TRBV27 and J is TRBJ1-2; TRBD1 matches at 11 bases. V dropped 4 bases and J dropped 4; count of bases not matched to a gene: 14. CDR3 length equals 18 residues. In germline, CDR1 is MNHEY, CDR2 SMNVEV (reference sequence). CDR3 amino acids: CASSSYRDRGYMGYGYTF. CDR3 coding DNA: TGTGCCAGCAGTTCCTACCGGGACAGGGGGTATATGGGCTATGGCTACACCTTC.

This rearrangement joins TRBV3-1 (or the pseudogene TRBV3-2) to TRBJ1-1; perhaps TRBD1 as D (6 bases). Trimming left V 3 bases short and J 12 bases short, with 17 bases between. The CDR3 sequence is 13 residues long. Germline values: CDR1 LGHDT, CDR2 YNNKEL (reference sequence). As DNA, the CDR3 is TGTGCCAGCAGCCAGGATCCCGGGACAATGACTTTCTTT. This codes for CASSQDPGTMTFF.

J is TRBJ1-2 and V is TRBV27; D perhaps matches TRBD1 (5 bases). From germline, CDR1 is MNHEY and CDR2 SMNVEV (reference sequence). CDR3 size: 15 residues. The V end was cut by 5 bases, the J end by 4 bases, with 17 bases between. Written as DNA, the CDR3 is TGTGCCAGCAGTACCTACTCTCAGGGTAGCTATGGCTACACCTTC. It encodes CASSTYSQGSYGYTF.

The chain uses TRBV30 and TRBJ2-2, with no clear D. V dropped 0 bases and J dropped 6 bases, with 14 bases sitting between them. The CDR3 contains 15 residues. Germline CDR1 is GTSNPN and CDR2 is SVGIG (reference sequence). The CDR3 protein is CAWSVGLSKAGELFF. CDR3 DNA: TGTGCCTGGAGTGTAGGTCTTAGCAAAGCCGGGGAGCTGTTTTTT.

V and J are TRBV5-1 and TRBJ2-1; 9 bases map to TRBD2. The CDR3 contains 17 residues. The junction had 13 bases not matched to a gene; V was cut back by 5 bases and J by 4 bases. CDR1 and CDR2 (germline): SGHRS, YFSETQ. CDR3 amino acids: CASRILSGGHDYNEQFF. The CDR3 region has the DNA TGCGCCAGCAGAATATTAAGCGGGGGGCATGATTACAATGAGCAGTTCTTC.

The chain combines TRBV13 with TRBJ1-1; TRBD1 matches at 8 bases. Trimming took 5 bases from V and 0 from J; bases not matched to a gene: 5. The CDR3 runs to 15 residues. CDR1 and CDR2 (germline): PRHDT, FYEKMQ (reference sequence). The CDR3 here is CASSLQGEMNTEAFF. CDR3 nucleotides: TGTGCCAGCAGCCTACAGGGGGAAATGAACACTGAAGCTTTCTTT.

V is TRBV7-2 and J is TRBJ1-1; possible D gene TRBD1, 6 bases. V dropped 3 bases and J dropped 0 bases, with 11 bases sitting between them. There are 15 residues in the CDR3. Germline-derived CDR1 and CDR2 are SGHTA and FQGNSA. The CDR3 DNA reads TGTGCCAGCAGCTTTCAACAGGGCGTGAACACTGAAGCTTTCTTT. It translates to CASSFQQGVNTEAFF. Based on the CDR3 plus reference TRBV7-2 and TRBJ1-1, the full variable domain is GAGVSQSPSNKVTEKGKDVELRCDPISGHTALYWYRQSLGQGLEFLIYFQGNSAPDKSGLPSDRFSAERTGGSVSTLTIQRTQQEDSAVYLCASSFQQGVNTEAFFGQGTRLTVV.

J is TRBJ2-7 and V is TRBV23-1; 7 bases map to TRBD2. TRBV23-1 is an ORF for which the function is uncertain. J lost 1 base, V lost 0 bases, and 6 bases had no gene match. CDR3 size: 16 residues. CDR3 nucleotide sequence: TGCGCCAGCAGTCAATCGGGGAGGGGTGGATCCTACGAGCAGTACTTC. It codes for CASSQSGRGGSYEQYF.

The chain carries TRBV7-9 and TRBJ2-3; 7 nucleotides match TRBD2. CDR3 length equals 14 residues. With V trimmed by 8 bases and J by 0 bases, 5 bases remained unmatched. The germline V gene has CDR1 SEHNR and CDR2 FQNEAQ (reference sequence). CDR3 sequence (DNA): TGTGCCAGCTGGGGGGGACGGAGCACAGATACGCAGTATTTT. Its translation: CASWGGRSTDTQYF. The full variable domain, its missing parts supplied by reference TRBV7-9 and TRBJ2-3, is DTGVSQNPRHKITKRGQNVTFRCDPISEHNRLYWYRQTLGQGPEFLTYFQNEAQLEKSRLLSDRFSAERPKGSFSTLEIQRTEQGDSAMYLCASWGGRSTDTQYFGPGTRLTVL.

This clone appeared a single time. The chain joins TRBV5-1 to TRBJ2-1; 9 bases fit TRBD2. The ends lost 0 bases at V and 6 bases at J; junction bases unmatched: 4. This CDR3 spans 15 amino acids. Germline-derived CDR1 and CDR2 are SGHRS and YFSETQ. The CDR3 DNA reads TGCGCCAGCAGCTTGGGTAGCGGGAGTACCAATGAGCAGTTCTTC. This gives the protein CASSLGSGSTNEQFF. The variable domain in full, with the rest retrieved from reference TRBV5-1 and TRBJ2-1, is KAGVTQTPRYLIKTRGQQVTLSCSPISGHRSVSWYQQTPGQGLQFLFEYFSETQRNKGNFPGRFSGRQFSNSRSEMNVSTLELGDSALYLCASSLGSGSTNEQFFGPGTRLTVL.